This T cell receptor (beta chain) was identified in a study of control samples from healthy donors and cancer patients. The CDR3 is 14 residues long. CDR1 and CDR2 (germline): MGHRA, YSYEKL. V lost 5 bases and J 5 bases, leaving 15 bases between the germline ends. TCRdb keeps only in-frame clones here, not all; method: immunoSEQ multiplex PCR. The sample lists around 180,000 clones, around 88% occurring once. The rearrangement links TRBV4-1 to TRBJ1-1; D is uncertain. The sample taken for sequencing was blood. This TCR was sampled from a woman in her 30s in good health. CDR3 residues: CASSSQMVATEAFF. In nucleotides, the CDR3 is TGCGCCAGCAGCTCACAAATGGTCGCGACTGAAGCTTTCTTT.